This T cell receptor beta chain comes out of a study of blood T cell repertoires in COVID-19. Trimming shortened V by 4 bases and J by 3 bases, and 9 bases separated the two germline ends. Germline CDR1 and CDR2: LGHNA and YSLEER. There are 13 residues in the CDR3. Authors' analysis steps: Amplification with reference gene primers provided the estimates of nucleated cell counts. Repertoires were generated with immunoSEQ multiplex PCR, while TCRdb's copy carries only in-frame clones and drops some. V and J calls and clone size come straight from that table; D and trimming were deduced from the DNA. The table has about 230,000 clones, 65% to 90% seen once. Seattle patients were enrolled while actively infected and followed longitudinally.

The source of this sequence is a middle-aged man with COVID-19, enrolled during active disease. Sequencing input: peripheral blood. The genes are TRBV4-3 and TRBJ1-2, with D perhaps matching TRBD1 (5 bases). The CDR3 here is CASSPRGDYGYTF. In nucleotides, the CDR3 is TGCGCCAGCAGCCCCCGGGGGGACTATGGCTACACCTTC.